This is a list of T cell receptor beta chains from one sample in a study of vaccination effects on CD4 cells after COVID-19. These receptors' targets are unknown. Measured with immunoSEQ multiplex PCR; TCRdb has only the in-frame clones, and not every one. The data hold about 58,000 clones, with around 80% observed a single time. The sequenced sample was CD4+ T cells from PBMCs cultured without peptide, obtained before COVID-19 vaccination. The source of these receptors is a human donor who received a COVID-19 vaccine. CDR3s include the opening cysteine and the closing phenylalanine or tryptophan. The order of the fields is D gene, J gene, clone size, V gene, CDR3 DNA, CDR3 protein. A D gene is named only where the DNA matches it firmly. Size is stated for part of the rows, as once, few or many counts, or as a class when the clone is expanded.

d_gene: .
j_gene: TRBJ1-2
abundance: .
v_gene: TRBV4-3
CDR3nt: TGCGCCAGCAGCCAAGATGTACAGGGAGTCCGGGATGGCTACACCTTC
CDR3aa: CASSQDVQGVRDGYTF

d_gene: .
j_gene: TRBJ2-5
abundance: .
v_gene: TRBV6-2/TRBV6-3
CDR3nt: TGTGCCAGCAGTTACTCCGGAGGGACCCAGTACTTC
CDR3aa: CASSYSGGTQYF

d_gene: .
j_gene: TRBJ1-4
abundance: .
v_gene: TRBV7-2
CDR3nt: TGTGCCAGCAGCTTAGTAAAGGGAATAGGTGAAAAACTGTTTTTT
CDR3aa: CASSLVKGIGEKLFF

d_gene: .
j_gene: TRBJ1-6
abundance: .
v_gene: TRBV7-8
CDR3nt: TGTGCCAGCAGCTTAGTGGGGGATAATTCACCCCTCCACTTT
CDR3aa: CASSLVGDNSPLHF

d_gene: TRBD2
j_gene: TRBJ2-3
abundance: .
v_gene: TRBV7-2
CDR3nt: TGTGCCAGCAGCTTATACAGCGGGGCGGCGGATACGCAGTATTTT
CDR3aa: CASSLYSGAADTQYF

d_gene: .
j_gene: TRBJ1-5
abundance: .
v_gene: TRBV19
CDR3nt: TGTGCCAGTAGTACCCGGGCGAGGGCGCCGGGCTCGGGGGAGCCCCAGCATTTT
CDR3aa: CASSTRARAPGSGEPQHF

d_gene: .
j_gene: TRBJ2-5
abundance: .
v_gene: TRBV5-1
CDR3nt: TGCGCCAGCAGCTTGGGGGGGGGACAGGAAGAGACCCAGTACTTC
CDR3aa: CASSLGGGQEETQYF

d_gene: TRBD1
j_gene: TRBJ2-3
abundance: .
v_gene: TRBV3-1/TRBV3-2
CDR3nt: TGTGCCAGCGGACAGGGGGGTGTCGATACGCAGTATTTT
CDR3aa: CASGQGGVDTQYF

d_gene: .
j_gene: TRBJ2-2
abundance: few
v_gene: TRBV4-1
CDR3nt: TGCGCCAGCAGCCAAGGGTGGGGAACGAACACCGGGGAGCTGTTTTTT
CDR3aa: CASSQGWGTNTGELFF

d_gene: .
j_gene: TRBJ2-2
abundance: .
v_gene: TRBV7-3
CDR3nt: TGTGCCAGCAGCTTAGGGTGGGAGACCGGGGAGCTGTTTTTT
CDR3aa: CASSLGWETGELFF

d_gene: .
j_gene: TRBJ2-1
abundance: .
v_gene: TRBV2
CDR3nt: TGTGCCAGCAGTCGCGGACAGAGCCCAGTTGTATTCTTC
CDR3aa: CASSRGQSPVVFF

d_gene: .
j_gene: TRBJ2-3
abundance: .
v_gene: TRBV7-3
CDR3nt: TGTGCCAGCAGCCCCCACTCACTAGGTGCAGATACGCAGTATTTT
CDR3aa: CASSPHSLGADTQYF

d_gene: .
j_gene: TRBJ1-1
abundance: .
v_gene: TRBV29-1
CDR3nt: TGCAGCGTTGCTCAGGGTGGGACTGAAGCTTTCTTT
CDR3aa: CSVAQGGTEAFF

d_gene: .
j_gene: TRBJ1-3
abundance: .
v_gene: TRBV7-2
CDR3nt: TGTGCCAGCAGCACTAGAACAGGTGACACTGGAAACACCATATATTTT
CDR3aa: CASSTRTGDTGNTIYF

d_gene: .
j_gene: TRBJ1-5
abundance: .
v_gene: TRBV28
CDR3nt: TGTGCCAGCAGGAGACAGGCGAGCAATCAGCCCCAGCATTTT
CDR3aa: CASRRQASNQPQHF

d_gene: .
j_gene: TRBJ1-5
abundance: once
v_gene: TRBV19
CDR3nt: TGTGCCAGTAGCGGGGTAGGCAATCAGCCCCAGCATTTT
CDR3aa: CASSGVGNQPQHF

d_gene: TRBD1
j_gene: TRBJ1-2
abundance: .
v_gene: TRBV6-4
CDR3nt: TGTGCCAGCAGTGAAGACAGGGGTACCCGGGGGCATGGCTACACCTTC
CDR3aa: CASSEDRGTRGHGYTF

d_gene: .
j_gene: TRBJ1-1
abundance: .
v_gene: TRBV29-1
CDR3nt: TGCAGCGCCGAGAGGGGGGTGAACACTGAAGCTTTCTTT
CDR3aa: CSAERGVNTEAFF

d_gene: .
j_gene: TRBJ1-5
abundance: .
v_gene: TRBV6-6
CDR3nt: TGTGCCAGCAGTTACGGAGGGACGGGCAATCAGCCCCAGCATTTT
CDR3aa: CASSYGGTGNQPQHF

d_gene: TRBD1
j_gene: TRBJ2-3
abundance: .
v_gene: TRBV7-2
CDR3nt: TGTGCCAGCAGCTTTTGGACAGGGGGCACAGATACGCAGTATTTT
CDR3aa: CASSFWTGGTDTQYF

d_gene: .
j_gene: TRBJ1-1
abundance: few
v_gene: TRBV30
CDR3nt: TGTGCCTGGAGTAGACAGGCGACCACTGAAGCTTTCTTT
CDR3aa: CAWSRQATTEAFF

d_gene: .
j_gene: TRBJ2-3
abundance: .
v_gene: TRBV2
CDR3nt: TGTGCCAGCAGTCCCCTACTGGACAGCGTACTTACAGGAGGCACAGATACGCAGTATTTT
CDR3aa: CASSPLLDSVLTGGTDTQYF

d_gene: TRBD1
j_gene: TRBJ1-4
abundance: .
v_gene: TRBV30
CDR3nt: TGTGCCTGGAGTGGAAATGCCTGGACAGGGGAGGGAGGCACTAATGAAAAACTGTTTTTT
CDR3aa: CAWSGNAWTGEGGTNEKLFF

d_gene: TRBD1
j_gene: TRBJ1-2
abundance: .
v_gene: TRBV9
CDR3nt: TGTGCCAGCAGCGTGGGGGACAGGGGCGTAAGGAATGGCTACACCTTC
CDR3aa: CASSVGDRGVRNGYTF